What follows are 8 T cell receptor beta chains derived from one specimen sequenced in a study of cytomegalovirus exposure and HLA in healthy donors. Researchers ran the PCR with 60 Vbeta and 13 Jbeta primers. Some clones are missing from TCRdb's copy, which holds only in-frame ones; the method was immunoSEQ multiplex PCR. The table includes approximately 120,000 clones, roughly 79% detected once. Sequencing used PBMCs. These receptors were taken from a woman younger than 45 in good health and CMV-seronegative.

In this sample, this clone turned up a few times. The CDR3 DNA sequence: TGCAGCGTTGAAGATCCGTTCGAGAGGCTCTATGGCTACACCTTC. As protein: CSVEDPFERLYGYTF. The chain carries TRBV29-1 and TRBJ1-2; D gene ambiguous. This CDR3 is built from 15 residues. Germline V lookup: CDR1 SQVTM, CDR2 ANQGSEA. Trimming removed 0 bases from V and 4 bases from J, with 15 bases in between.

The rearrangement joins TRBV29-1 to TRBJ2-3, with D unclear. The CDR3 is made up of 15 amino acids. Germline V gene lookup returns CDR1 SQVTM and CDR2 ANQGSEA. V lost 2 bases and J lost 0, with 12 bases in between. CDR3 in DNA: TGCAGCGTTGAATCCACGAGCCCTAGCACAGATACGCAGTATTTT. Its protein product is CSVESTSPSTDTQYF.

This chain links TRBV5-1 with TRBJ2-1; TRBD1 matches 8 bases. The ends lost 0 bases at V and 2 bases at J; junction bases unmatched: 1. Germline V gene lookup returns CDR1 SGHRS and CDR2 YFSETQ. The CDR3 loop spans 15 amino acids. The CDR3 protein is CASSLGQGTYNEQFF. In DNA, the CDR3 is TGCGCCAGCAGCTTGGGACAGGGGACCTACAATGAGCAGTTCTTC.

V and J are TRBV19 and TRBJ1-5; D unclear. Between the trimmed V and J ends, which lost 8 bases and 3 bases, there was a span of 17 bases. From germline, CDR1 is LNHDA and CDR2 SQIVND (reference sequence). The CDR3 extends over 15 amino acids. CDR3 coding DNA: TGTGCCAGTGCGTGGGATCTGCGGGCCAATCAGCCCCAGCATTTT. Translation gives CASAWDLRANQPQHF.

This clone was seen more than once but under ten times. At the DNA level, this CDR3 is encoded by other sequences in the same sample as well. The chain uses TRBV11-2 and TRBJ2-7, with TRBD2 identical over 12 bases. CDR1 and CDR2 from the germline V gene are SGHAT and FQNNGV. V lost 1 base, J lost 2 bases, and 6 bases stayed unmatched. The length of the CDR3 is 17 residues. The CDR3 loop is CASSLAGLAGSPYEQYF. The CDR3 DNA reads TGTGCCAGCAGCTTAGCCGGACTAGCGGGATCGCCCTACGAGCAGTACTTC.

This chain connects TRBV27 to TRBJ2-2; 8 bases are a match to TRBD2. The CDR3 has 22 amino acids. The trim removed 3 bases at V and 6 bases at J, leaving 27 bases unmatched. The germline CDR1 and CDR2 sequences are MNHEY and SMNVEV (reference sequence). The DNA for the CDR3 is TGTGCCAGCAGTTTGCGATACAACCCGGGACTAGTCTTTTTGGGCTCTCCCGGGGAGCTGTTTTTT. Residues: CASSLRYNPGLVFLGSPGELFF.

The genes are TRBV4-2 and TRBJ2-5; D perhaps matches TRBD1 (5 bases). This CDR3 spans 14 amino acids. Looked up from germline, CDR1 is LGHNA and CDR2 is YNFKEQ. The V end lost 1 base, the J end lost 4 bases, and 10 bases lay between the germline ends. The CDR3, as DNA: TGTGCCAGCAGCCAAGTCCAGGGTCCAGAGACCCAGTACTTC. Amino acid sequence: CASSQVQGPETQYF.

This clone was detected a few times. The CDR3 region has the DNA TGTGCCAGCAGCTTAGAACAGAACTATGGCTACACCTTC. It yields the protein CASSLEQNYGYTF. The chain recombines TRBV7-6 with TRBJ1-2, with D unresolved. The V gene's germline CDR1 is SGHVS and CDR2 FNYEAQ. Deletions cut 1 base from V and 2 bases from J, with 5 bases between. There are 13 residues in the CDR3.